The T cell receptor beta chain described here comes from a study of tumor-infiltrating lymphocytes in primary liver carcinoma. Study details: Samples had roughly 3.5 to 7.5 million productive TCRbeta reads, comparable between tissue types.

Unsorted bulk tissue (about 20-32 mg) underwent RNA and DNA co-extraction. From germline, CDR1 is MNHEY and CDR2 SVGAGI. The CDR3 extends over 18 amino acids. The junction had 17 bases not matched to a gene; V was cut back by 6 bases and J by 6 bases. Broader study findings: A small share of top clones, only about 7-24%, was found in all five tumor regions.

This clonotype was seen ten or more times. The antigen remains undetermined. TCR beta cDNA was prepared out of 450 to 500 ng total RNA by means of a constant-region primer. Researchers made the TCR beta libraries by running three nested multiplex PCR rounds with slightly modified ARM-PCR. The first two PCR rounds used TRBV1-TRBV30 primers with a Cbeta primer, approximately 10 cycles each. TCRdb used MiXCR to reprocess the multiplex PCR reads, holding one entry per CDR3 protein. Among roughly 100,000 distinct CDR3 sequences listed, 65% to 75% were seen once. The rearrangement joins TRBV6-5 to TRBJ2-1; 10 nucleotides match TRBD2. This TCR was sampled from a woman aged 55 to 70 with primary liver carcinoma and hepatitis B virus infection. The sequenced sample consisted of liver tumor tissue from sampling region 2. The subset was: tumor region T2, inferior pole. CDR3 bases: TGTGCCAGCAGCTCTCGCCCCCCTACTAGCGGGAAAAGCAATGAGCAGTTCTTC. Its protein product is CASSSRPPTSGKSNEQFF.